This is a list of T cell receptor beta chains from one sample in a study of PD-L1 blockade in urothelial cancer. Sequencing used immunoSEQ multiplex PCR; TCRdb keeps in-frame clones, though not all of them. The table lists about 50,000 clones, about 82% of them singletons, with 8.8% in the top ten. Specimen: PBMCs, collected around atezolizumab (anti-PD-L1) treatment. The receptors were sampled from a man between 65 and 85 years old with urothelial cancer. CDR3s include the opening cysteine and the closing phenylalanine or tryptophan. Each record gives: J gene, V gene, D gene, clone size, CDR3 protein, CDR3 DNA. D genes are given only for firm matches. Rows give clone size only sometimes, using once, few, many, or a class for an expanded clone.

TRBJ2-7	TRBV7-2	TRBD2	.	CASSPAGLAGYYEQYF	TGTGCCAGCAGCCCAGCAGGACTAGCGGGCTACTACGAGCAGTACTTC
TRBJ1-5	TRBV19	TRBD1	.	CASSVDRGSNQPQHF	TGTGCCAGTAGTGTGGACAGGGGTAGCAATCAGCCCCAGCATTTT
TRBJ2-3	TRBV28	.	.	CASSRRGLGDTQYF	TGTGCCAGCAGTAGGCGGGGATTGGGAGATACGCAGTATTTT
TRBJ2-1	TRBV4-1	TRBD2	.	CASSQLDLGLAGDYEQFF	TGCGCCAGCAGCCAACTAGACTTGGGACTAGCGGGAGACTATGAGCAGTTCTTC
TRBJ2-7	TRBV7-2	TRBD2	.	CASSLASGSYEQYF	TGTGCCAGCAGTTTAGCTAGCGGATCCTACGAGCAGTACTTC
TRBJ2-1	TRBV27	TRBD2	.	CASSFTLAGAPLEQFF	TGTGCCAGCAGCTTTACACTAGCGGGAGCCCCACTTGAGCAGTTCTTC
TRBJ2-7	TRBV5-1	.	.	CASSLVQNYEQYF	TGCGCCAGCAGCTTGGTACAGAACTACGAGCAGTACTTC
TRBJ2-1	TRBV30	.	.	CAWTRLPNYNEQFF	TGTGCCTGGACGCGACTACCAAACTACAATGAGCAGTTCTTC
TRBJ2-3	TRBV27	.	.	CASSLSWGRATDTQYF	TGTGCCAGCAGTTTATCATGGGGCAGGGCGACAGATACGCAGTATTTT
TRBJ1-3	TRBV5-1	.	.	CASSLGSGEGNTIYF	TGCGCCAGCAGCTTGGGGTCTGGAGAAGGAAACACCATATATTTT
TRBJ1-2	TRBV5-6	.	.	CASSLAGDRSYGYTF	TGTGCCAGCAGCTTGGCCGGAGACAGGAGCTATGGCTACACCTTC
TRBJ2-7	TRBV28	TRBD1	.	CASSGTGTGEGEQYF	TGTGCCAGCAGTGGAACCGGGACAGGTGAGGGCGAGCAGTACTTC
TRBJ2-1	TRBV10-3	TRBD2	.	CAISESHNSGLFYNEQFF	TGTGCCATCAGTGAGTCGCACAACTCGGGACTATTTTACAATGAGCAGTTCTTC
TRBJ1-5	TRBV28	TRBD1	.	CASSLQGAGQPQHF	TGTGCCAGCAGTCTACAGGGGGCGGGACAGCCCCAGCATTTT
TRBJ2-3	TRBV27	.	.	CASSLTRGADTQYF	TGTGCCAGCAGTTTGACCAGGGGGGCAGATACGCAGTATTTT
TRBJ2-2	TRBV5-1	.	.	CASSLALMGARTGELFF	TGCGCCAGCAGCTTGGCCCTTATGGGCGCAAGGACCGGGGAGCTGTTTTTT
TRBJ2-2	TRBV6-1	TRBD2	.	CASSEDLAAWTGELFF	TGTGCCAGCAGTGAAGATCTAGCGGCTTGGACCGGGGAGCTGTTTTTT
TRBJ1-2	TRBV6-5	.	few	CASSYSGQRDYGYTF	TGTGCCAGCAGTTACTCTGGACAGAGAGACTATGGCTACACCTTC
TRBJ2-7	TRBV2	.	few	CASSARVEQYF	TGTGCCAGCAGTGCGAGGGTCGAGCAGTACTTC
TRBJ1-4	TRBV6-5	.	.	CASSYGKGGAREKLFF	TGTGCCAGCAGTTACGGGAAAGGGGGGGCACGGGAAAAACTGTTTTTT
TRBJ2-3	TRBV9	.	.	CASSVSGPDTQYF	TGTGCCAGCAGCGTATCAGGGCCCGATACGCAGTATTTT
TRBJ2-1	TRBV18	.	many	CASSPTGAYNEQFF	TGTGCCAGCTCACCGACAGGAGCATACAATGAGCAGTTCTTC
TRBJ2-1	TRBV25-1	TRBD2	.	CASSAGLSGSSYNEQFF	TGTGCCAGCAGTGCAGGCCTGAGCGGGAGCTCCTACAATGAGCAGTTCTTC
TRBJ1-2	TRBV7-6	.	once	CASSLDGMVGYTF	TGTGCCAGCAGCTTAGACGGGATGGTTGGCTACACCTTC
TRBJ2-7	TRBV27	TRBD2	.	CASSLRASGRGWNYEQYF	TGTGCCAGCAGTTTACGGGCTAGCGGGAGAGGATGGAACTACGAGCAGTACTTC
TRBJ1-2	TRBV10-2	TRBD1	many	CASTAPGQEMGGYTF	TGCGCCAGCACCGCACCGGGACAGGAGATGGGTGGCTACACCTTC
TRBJ2-1	TRBV18	TRBD2	.	CASFLLAGGPNEQFF	TGTGCCAGCTTTTTACTAGCGGGAGGGCCCAATGAGCAGTTCTTC
TRBJ2-7	TRBV2	.	.	CASGSGIDSEQYF	TGTGCCAGCGGCTCAGGGATAGATAGCGAGCAGTACTTC
TRBJ1-1	TRBV5-5	TRBD1	.	CASSLALLLDRGQIGAFF	TGTGCCAGCAGCCTGGCCCTACTGTTGGATAGGGGGCAAATCGGAGCTTTCTTT
TRBJ2-7	TRBV4-1	.	once	CASSLLLGTGSYEQYF	TGCGCCAGCAGCCTACTCCTCGGAACAGGCTCCTACGAGCAGTACTTC
TRBJ2-3	TRBV5-5	.	.	CASSRSTKSTDTQYF	TGTGCCAGCAGCCGGAGTACAAAGAGCACAGATACGCAGTATTTT
TRBJ2-1	TRBV7-2	TRBD2	.	CASSSTSGSYNEQFF	TGTGCCAGCAGCTCGACTAGCGGGAGCTACAATGAGCAGTTCTTC
TRBJ2-7	TRBV6-5	.	.	CASSYSGFYEQYF	TGTGCCAGCAGTTACAGCGGGTTTTACGAGCAGTACTTC
TRBJ2-6	TRBV5-1	.	.	CASSLEGQGGSGANVLTF	TGCGCCAGCAGCTTGGAAGGACAGGGAGGGTCTGGGGCCAACGTCCTGACTTTC
TRBJ1-4	TRBV15	TRBD1	.	CATSRDRGNEKLFF	TGTGCCACCAGCAGGGACAGGGGGAATGAAAAACTGTTTTTT
TRBJ2-1	TRBV28	TRBD1	few	CASRGQGSNEQFF	TGTGCCAGCAGGGGACAGGGCAGCAATGAGCAGTTCTTC
TRBJ1-2	TRBV18	TRBD1	.	CASSQGGTGLDYTF	TGTGCCAGCTCACAGGGAGGGACAGGGCTTGACTACACCTTC
TRBJ2-5	TRBV19	.	.	CATLLEGQEETQYF	TGTGCCACCCTCTTGGAGGGGCAGGAAGAGACCCAGTACTTC
TRBJ1-5	TRBV7-2	.	.	CASSLASPGEGQPQHF	TGTGCCAGCAGCCTTGCTTCACCAGGGGAAGGTCAGCCCCAGCATTTT
TRBJ2-2	TRBV30	TRBD2	.	CAWSDSPGRAGELFF	TGTGCCTGGAGTGATAGTCCAGGGAGGGCCGGGGAGCTGTTTTTT
TRBJ2-5	TRBV11-2	TRBD2	.	CASSLEGGGHETQYF	TGTGCCAGCAGCTTAGAGGGGGGAGGGCATGAGACCCAGTACTTC
TRBJ2-7	TRBV6-5	.	few	CASSLGRGEQYF	TGTGCCAGCAGCCTCGGACGGGGCGAGCAGTACTTC
TRBJ2-2	TRBV7-6	.	once	CASLSGPNTGELFF	TGTGCCAGCTTAAGCGGCCCGAACACCGGGGAGCTGTTTTTT
TRBJ1-4	TRBV28	TRBD1	.	CASSSLDREGEKLFF	TGTGCCAGCAGTTCCTTGGACAGGGAGGGCGAAAAACTGTTTTTT